Below, 32 T cell receptor beta chains from the same sample are listed, as sequenced in a study of shared clonotypes between healthy human individuals. Positively selected for CCR7, the CD45RO-negative cells used as naive CD8 cells excluded terminally differentiated effector memory CD45RA+ cells. Clones were sequenced by immunoSEQ multiplex PCR, and TCRdb holds only the in-frame ones, with some missing. The sample yields about 2,200,000 clones, 85% to 95% seen once. The specimen was naive CD8+ T cells from PBMCs. The receptor set was obtained from a man between 18 and 35 years old in good health. Some clones in this sample may be carry-over from other donors' samples.

The chain combines TRBV6-4 with TRBJ2-3; D remains ambiguous. Deletions cut 4 bases from V and 0 bases from J, with 8 bases between. The CDR3 covers 14 residues. CDR1 MRHNA and CDR2 SNTAGT come from the germline V gene. The CDR3 DNA follows: TGTGCCAGCAGTGTACATGGGAGCACAGATACGCAGTATTTT. Translating gives CASSVHGSTDTQYF.

To note about this clone: This same CDR3 is encoded by further DNA sequences in the sample. The chain links TRBV6-5 to TRBJ2-1, with D tentatively TRBD2 (6 bases). The CDR3 is 14 amino acids. Germline CDR1 and CDR2: MNHEY and SVGAGI. Trimming shortened V by 5 bases and J by 3 bases, and 11 bases separated the two germline ends. This chain's CDR3 is CASSPRLGYNEQFF. The DNA for the CDR3 is TGTGCCAGCAGTCCGAGACTAGGCTACAATGAGCAGTTCTTC.

This sequence joins TRBV9 and TRBJ1-5; 7 positions agree with TRBD1. The CDR3 has 15 amino acids. Unmatched junction bases numbered 10, after V lost 10 bases and J lost 0 bases. CDR1 SGDLS and CDR2 YYNGEE come from the germline V gene. This chain's CDR3 is CASTPTGDSNQPQHF. CDR3 coding DNA: TGTGCCTCAACTCCCACAGGGGATAGCAATCAGCCCCAGCATTTT.

This chain connects TRBV5-8 to TRBJ2-7; a possible D gene is TRBD1 (5 bases). Germline-derived CDR1 and CDR2 are SGHTS and YDEGEE. V lost 7 bases and J 0 bases, leaving 23 bases between the germline ends. This CDR3 spans 17 amino acids. CDR3 amino acids: CASGQVESDISSYEQYF. CDR3 bases: TGTGCCAGCGGCCAGGTTGAATCGGACATCAGCTCCTACGAGCAGTACTTC.

The J gene is TRBJ2-1, the V gene TRBV7-3; TRBD2 is a possible D gene (5 bases). This CDR3 is 15 amino acids long. Germline V gene data show CDR1 as SGHTA and CDR2 as FQGTGA. Trimming took 2 bases from V and 4 from J, leaving 12 bases between them. The CDR3 nucleotides read TGTGCCAGCAGCTTAGGGAGCCTCGGATACAATGAGCAGTTCTTC. Protein: CASSLGSLGYNEQFF.

This chain joins TRBV6-5 and TRBJ2-7, with D possibly being TRBD2 (6 bases). V lost 8 bases and J 2 bases, leaving 13 bases between the germline ends. Germline CDR1 is MNHEY and CDR2 is SVGAGI. The CDR3 consists of 13 residues. CDR3: CASAARETYEQYF. The CDR3, as DNA: TGTGCCAGCGCCGCCCGGGAGACCTACGAGCAGTACTTC.

The V gene is TRBV27, the J gene TRBJ1-1, with D tentatively TRBD1 (5 bases). The CDR3 consists of 14 residues. Germline lookup yields CDR1 MNHEY and CDR2 SMNVEV (reference sequence). Trimming pared 5 bases from V and 5 bases from J, leaving 15 bases between. CDR3 sequence reads: CASSPGTPGTEAFF. CDR3 DNA sequence: TGTGCCAGCAGTCCCGGGACTCCGGGGACTGAAGCTTTCTTT.

The rearrangement joins TRBV21-1 to TRBJ1-5. TRBV21-1 is tagged as a pseudogene. This CDR3 has 12 residues. The CDR3 DNA sequence: TGTGCCCCCGTGGTTGCGGAACAGCCCCAGCATTTT. The encoded protein is CAPVVAEQPQHF.

The chain uses TRBV28 and TRBJ2-7, with D tentatively TRBD1 (7 bases). Trimming cost V 6 bases and J 7 bases, with 34 bases left between them. Germline V CDR1 and CDR2: MDHEN, SYDVKM. CDR3 length equals 19 residues. CDR3 DNA sequence: TGTGCCAGCAGCACTCCACGGGACAGTTCCGGCCGGAAAGGAGGGGAGCAGTACTTC. Translated, it gives CASSTPRDSSGRKGGEQYF.

This clone turned up a few times. The rearrangement joins TRBV7-6 to TRBJ2-1; 7 nucleotides agree with TRBD2. CDR1 and CDR2 (germline): SGHVS, FNYEAQ. Losses at the gene ends were 2 bases for V and 5 bases for J; bases not matched to a gene: 9. The CDR3 totals 16 residues. CDR3 protein: CASSLSGEGLDNEQFF. CDR3 DNA: TGTGCCAGCAGCTTATCGGGGGAGGGCCTCGACAATGAGCAGTTCTTC. Full variable domain (missing parts from reference TRBV7-6 and TRBJ2-1): GAGVSQSPRYKVTKRGQDVALRCDPISGHVSLYWYRQALGQGPEFLTYFNYEAQQDKSGLPNDRFSAERPEGSISTLTIQRTEQRDSAMYRCASSLSGEGLDNEQFFGPGTRLTVL.

The V and J genes are TRBV6-5 and TRBJ1-2, with D perhaps TRBD1 (5 bases). The germline V gene encodes CDR1 MNHEY and CDR2 SVGAGI. The CDR3 spans 13 residues. Trimming took 3 bases from V and 4 from J, leaving 9 bases between them. Here the CDR3 reads CASSYRQGYGYTF. CDR3 DNA sequence: TGTGCCAGCAGTTATCGGCAGGGCTATGGCTACACCTTC.

The chain has TRBV15 and TRBJ1-5; no firm D call. The CDR3 is 15 residues long. Per the germline V gene, CDR1 is LNHNV and CDR2 is YYDKDF (reference sequence). Trimming removed 5 bases from V and 2 bases from J, with 13 bases in between. CDR3 in amino acids: CATSGRWGGNQPQHF. In DNA, the CDR3 is TGTGCCACCAGCGGAAGATGGGGAGGCAATCAGCCCCAGCATTTT.

This sequence joins TRBV7-3 and TRBJ1-1, with a possible D match to TRBD1 (5 bases). Germline CDR1 SGHTA, CDR2 FQGTGA. Trimming took off 5 bases at V and 7 bases at J, with 23 bases between the two ends. The length of the CDR3 is 16 residues. The CDR3 reads CASSPKGTRNRDEAFF. The CDR3 DNA is TGTGCCAGCAGCCCCAAGGGGACCCGCAATCGAGATGAAGCTTTCTTT.

The chain combines TRBV10-3 with TRBJ1-3; D gene ambiguous. Germline CDR1 ENHRY, CDR2 SYGVKD. Trimming took 4 bases from V and 0 from J, leaving 7 bases between them. The CDR3 covers 14 residues. In DNA form, the CDR3 reads TGTGCCATCAGTGTACAGAGCTCTGGAAACACCATATATTTT. Protein sequence: CAISVQSSGNTIYF.

This clone is a singleton in its sample. V and J are TRBV6-5 and TRBJ2-2; 10 bases line up with TRBD2. Germline loops: CDR1 MNHEY, CDR2 SVGAGI. Trimming at V came to 2 bases and at J to 7 bases, leaving 7 bases not matched to a gene. CDR3 length: 16 residues. CDR3 in amino acids: CASSYEREGLVGELFF. Written as DNA, the CDR3 is TGTGCCAGCAGTTACGAGCGGGAGGGCCTGGTCGGGGAGCTGTTTTTT.

This chain uses TRBV28 with TRBJ2-5; no definite D call. Trimming shortened V by 6 bases and J by 4 bases, and 6 bases separated the two germline ends. Germline V gene data show CDR1 as MDHEN and CDR2 as SYDVKM. The CDR3 length is 11 residues. The CDR3 loop reads CASSPTETQYF. CDR3 DNA sequence: TGTGCCAGCAGCCCCACAGAGACCCAGTACTTC.

V is TRBV9 and J is TRBJ1-3; tentative D call: TRBD1 (6 bases). Germline lookup yields CDR1 SGDLS and CDR2 YYNGEE. The CDR3 length is 18 residues. The V end lost 0 bases, the J end lost 3 bases, and 19 bases lay between the germline ends. CDR3 in DNA: TGTGCCAGCAGCGTAGGGGCCCAAGACAGGCTTCTTGGAAACACCATATATTTT. Translated: CASSVGAQDRLLGNTIYF.

The gene calls are TRBV2 and TRBJ2-1; TRBD2 aligns across 8 bases. The CDR3 has 17 residues. Unmatched junction bases numbered 16, after V lost 6 bases and J lost 6 bases. Germline values: CDR1 SNHLY, CDR2 FYNNEI. CDR3 loop: CASSGRKRGLVGNEQFF. The CDR3 DNA is TGTGCCAGCAGCGGCCGTAAGAGGGGACTAGTCGGCAATGAGCAGTTCTTC.

The V gene is TRBV4-1, the J gene TRBJ2-1; D may be TRBD2 (5 bases). There are 13 residues in the CDR3. Trimming stripped 2 bases from V and 10 bases from J, with 12 bases between. Germline loops: CDR1 MGHRA, CDR2 YSYEKL. This CDR3 is CASSQKAGREQFF. The CDR3 DNA reads as TGCGCCAGCAGCCAAAAGGCGGGCCGGGAGCAGTTCTTC.

Comment on this clone: Other DNA variants within this sample encode the same CDR3. V usage is TRBV29-1 and J usage is TRBJ1-3; D is ambiguous. The CDR3 extends over 11 amino acids. Germline assignment: CDR1 SQVTM and CDR2 ANQGSEA. V dropped 5 bases and J dropped 0 bases, with 2 bases sitting between them. CDR3 sequence reads: CSVSSGNTIYF. CDR3 DNA sequence: TGCAGCGTTTCCTCTGGAAACACCATATATTTT. The variable domain in full, completed from reference TRBV29-1 and TRBJ1-3, reads SAVISQKPSRDICQRGTSLTIQCQVDSQVTMMFWYRQQPGQSLTLIATANQGSEATYESGFVIDKFPISRPNLTFSTLTVSNMSPEDSSIYLCSVSSGNTIYFGEGSWLTVV.

The chain joins TRBV5-1 to TRBJ1-6; 8 positions match TRBD1. After removal of 0 bases from V and 6 bases from J, the junction contained 2 bases not matched to a gene. The CDR3 spans 15 residues. Germline V gene data show CDR1 as SGHRS and CDR2 as YFSETQ. In nucleotides, the CDR3 is TGCGCCAGCAGCTTGGAGCAGGGGGCTAATTCACCCCTCCACTTT. Its protein is CASSLEQGANSPLHF.

The chain couples TRBV28 to TRBJ1-1; D not resolved. Germline CDR1 and CDR2: MDHEN and SYDVKM. Trimming cost V 2 bases and J 3 bases, with 16 bases left between them. The CDR3 covers 16 residues. The CDR3 is CASSLADGPADTEAFF. The CDR3 coding sequence is TGTGCCAGCAGTTTAGCCGACGGACCCGCGGACACTGAAGCTTTCTTT.

V is TRBV9 and J is TRBJ2-7; D may match TRBD1 or TRBD2 (5 bases each). The CDR3 is 15 amino acids. V was pared by 3 bases and J by 3 bases, with 16 bases between. CDR1 is SGDLS and CDR2 is YYNGEE in the germline V gene. CDR3 sequence reads: CASSGVGGSLYEQYF. The CDR3 DNA sequence: TGTGCCAGCAGCGGAGTTGGGGGTAGCCTCTACGAGCAGTACTTC.

This sequence joins TRBV10-3 and TRBJ1-4; D uncertain. Germline V CDR1 and CDR2: ENHRY, SYGVKD. The CDR3 loop spans 15 amino acids. V lost 2 bases, J lost 3 bases, and 10 bases lay in between. The CDR3 nucleotides read TGTGCCATCAGTGAGCGGGGAGGTCCTAATGAAAAACTGTTTTTT. Translation: CAISERGGPNEKLFF.

This chain links TRBV29-1 with TRBJ2-7; D might be TRBD2 (6 bases). Trimming took 4 bases from V and 3 from J, leaving 13 bases between them. The CDR3 has 13 amino acids. Germline CDR1 reads SQVTM; CDR2 reads ANQGSEA. Written as DNA, the CDR3 is TGCAGCGTTGTCGGGACTCCCCACTACGAGCAGTACTTC. It translates to CSVVGTPHYEQYF.

This rearrangement joins TRBV7-2 to TRBJ2-3; a possible D gene is TRBD2 (6 bases). This CDR3 is built from 18 residues. V dropped 3 bases and J dropped 5 bases, with 24 bases sitting between them. Germline CDR1 reads SGHTA; CDR2 reads FQGNSA. The CDR3 DNA follows: TGTGCCAGCAGCTTGATCCACGGGAGCACAACGGAGGTAGATACGCAGTATTTT. It translates to CASSLIHGSTTEVDTQYF.

This clone has a single count. V gene TRBV28 combines with J gene TRBJ2-1; 8 bases agree with TRBD1. Germline CDR1 is MDHEN and CDR2 is SYDVKM. This CDR3 region has 19 residues. V trimming: 2 bases; J trimming: 13 bases; junction bases outside the gene matches: 25. The CDR3 sequence is CASSLRAGGEDGIFGFQFF. The CDR3 DNA follows: TGTGCCAGCAGTTTAAGGGCAGGGGGCGAGGACGGGATTTTTGGGTTTCAGTTCTTC.

This clone came up once. The CDR3 bases are TGTGCCAGCAGTCCATCAGGTCGCTCGGGGTACGAGCAGTACTTC. It codes for CASSPSGRSGYEQYF. The V gene is TRBV27, the J gene TRBJ2-7; D is possibly TRBD2 (5 bases). Per germline, CDR1 MNHEY and CDR2 SMNVEV (reference sequence). V lost 5 bases to trimming and J lost 4 bases, with 18 bases between them. CDR3 size: 15 residues.

Concerning this clone itself: Just one base apart from a much larger clone, this may be a read error. The same CDR3 is also encoded by other DNA sequences in this sample. The chain recombines TRBV11-2 with TRBJ2-1; D is uncertain. The V gene lost 5 bases and the J gene lost 5 bases, with 7 bases spanning the gap. The germline CDR1 and CDR2 sequences are SGHAT and FQNNGV. This CDR3 has 12 amino acids. CDR3 DNA: TGTGCCAGCAGCCTAGGGAACAATGAGCAGTTCTTC. It is translated as CASSLGNNEQFF.

The V and J genes are TRBV4-1 and TRBJ1-4; a possible D gene is TRBD1 (5 bases). This CDR3 spans 13 amino acids. The V gene's germline CDR1 is MGHRA and CDR2 YSYEKL. The V end lost 3 bases, the J end lost 12 bases, and 14 bases lay between the germline ends. CDR3 nucleotides: TGCGCCAGCAGCCATGTGGGGGAACCGGAACTGTTTTTT. It encodes CASSHVGEPELFF.

The V and J genes are TRBV5-4 and TRBJ2-5; weak D call: TRBD1 (5 bases). The CDR3 loop spans 14 amino acids. CDR1 SGHNT and CDR2 YYREEE come from the germline V gene (reference sequence). V shed 4 bases and J shed 1 base, with 11 bases lying between them. The CDR3 nucleotides are TGTGCCAGCAGCGAAACAGGAACCCAAGAGACCCAGTACTTC. It yields the protein CASSETGTQETQYF.

The chain joins TRBV29-1 to TRBJ1-1; tentatively, D is TRBD1 (5 bases). From germline, CDR1 is SQVTM and CDR2 ANQGSEA. There are 14 residues in the CDR3. V lost 3 bases, J lost 5 bases, and 16 bases lay in between. Here the CDR3 reads CSVDSIGVGTEAFF. The CDR3 DNA reads as TGCAGCGTTGATAGTATAGGGGTGGGAACTGAAGCTTTCTTT.